This TCR beta chain was recorded in a study of cytomegalovirus exposure and HLA in healthy donors. This clone was picked up a small number of times. Its cognate antigen is unknown. The PCR contained 60 Vbeta and 13 Jbeta primers. Profiling relied on immunoSEQ multiplex PCR, and the TCRdb table lists in-frame clones only, not all of them. The data hold 100,000 or so clones, with approximately 69% observed a single time. Per germline, CDR1 ENHRY and CDR2 SYGVKD. CDR3 size: 15 residues. V lost 6 bases and J lost 0; bases outside the gene matches: 8. The study, taken as a whole, reports: A later analysis showed TCR association rates differing by HLA locus, peaking at DRB1 and lowest at HLA-C. Confirmation was obtained in vitro that a few CMV-associated chains are specific for CMV antigens.

This sequence was found in a man aged 25 to 40 in good health and CMV-seronegative. Sequencing was performed on PBMCs. The chain carries TRBV10-3 and TRBJ2-7; 7 bases fit TRBD2. In DNA, the CDR3 is TGTGCCATCAGCAGCGGGACCGAAAGCTCCTACGAGCAGTACTTC. It codes for CAISSGTESSYEQYF.